The 20 T cell receptor beta chains listed next were all sequenced from one sample in a study of PD-L1 blockade in urothelial cancer. Time point of the sample: pretreatment peripheral blood. Clones were read by immunoSEQ multiplex PCR, and TCRdb kept only the in-frame ones, dropping some. This table holds 60,000 to 75,000 clones, roughly 84% found once. The sequencing here drew on PBMCs, taken around atezolizumab (anti-PD-L1) treatment. These receptors were obtained from a woman aged 70-85 years with urothelial cancer.

The chain joins TRBV25-1 to TRBJ2-7, with 11 positions matching TRBD1. The CDR3 runs to 16 residues. V dropped 3 bases and J dropped 5; count of bases not matched to a gene: 9. Germline lookup yields CDR1 MGHDK and CDR2 SYGVNS. As DNA, the CDR3 is TGTGCCAGCAGTGATCCTGGGACAGGGGGTATTGACGAGCAGTACTTC. It codes for CASSDPGTGGIDEQYF.

The genes are TRBV2 and TRBJ1-2; D ambiguous. The V end lost 3 bases, the J end lost 5 bases, and 13 bases lay between the germline ends. This CDR3 is built from 14 residues. Germline V gene lookup returns CDR1 SNHLY and CDR2 FYNNEI. CDR3 residues: CASSDTGILYGYTF. The CDR3 DNA reads TGTGCCAGCAGTGACACCGGGATCTTATATGGCTACACCTTC.

The chain joins TRBV28 to TRBJ2-1, with TRBD2 as a possible D gene (5 bases). Germline V CDR1 and CDR2: MDHEN, SYDVKM. Trimming left V 8 bases short and J 7 bases short, with 15 bases between. The CDR3 extends over 13 amino acids. CDR3 amino acids: CASLPEGSNEQFF. Written as DNA, the CDR3 is TGTGCCAGCCTACCCGAGGGCTCTAATGAGCAGTTCTTC.

This chain connects TRBV13 to TRBJ1-6, with a possible D match to TRBD1 (6 bases). Trimming pared 5 bases from V and 6 bases from J, leaving 17 bases between. The CDR3 has 16 residues. In germline, CDR1 is PRHDT, CDR2 FYEKMQ (reference sequence). The CDR3, as DNA: TGTGCCAGCAGCCAACTCCAGGGACAAATTAATTCACCCCTCCACTTT. It yields the protein CASSQLQGQINSPLHF.

The chain couples TRBV29-1 to TRBJ2-3, with D maybe TRBD1 (6 bases). The CDR3 spans 16 residues. V lost 3 bases and J lost 0, with 16 bases in between. Germline V CDR1 and CDR2: SQVTM, ANQGSEA. The CDR3 protein is CSVEVDSPFSTDTQYF. For the CDR3, the DNA is TGCAGCGTTGAGGTGGACAGCCCTTTCAGCACAGATACGCAGTATTTT.

J is TRBJ2-1 and V is TRBV30; TRBD2 might be the D (5 bases). Germline V lookup: CDR1 GTSNPN, CDR2 SVGIG (reference sequence). This CDR3 contains 11 residues. V was pared by 2 bases and J by 9 bases, with 8 bases between. CDR3 in amino acids: CAWSSRGEQFF. The CDR3 DNA follows: TGTGCCTGGAGTTCTCGGGGTGAGCAGTTCTTC. Variable domain in full (rest from reference TRBV30 and TRBJ2-1): SQTIHQWPATLVQPVGSPLSLECTVEGTSNPNLYWYRQAAGRGLQLLFYSVGIGQISSEVPQNLSASRPQDRQFILSSKKLLLSDSGFYLCAWSSRGEQFFGPGTRLTVL.

This clone was seen once. This chain uses TRBV9 with TRBJ2-1; perhaps TRBD2 as D (6 bases). The V gene lost 0 bases and the J gene lost 0 bases, with 16 bases spanning the gap. CDR1 is SGDLS and CDR2 is YYNGEE in the germline V gene. CDR3 length: 18 residues. CDR3 DNA: TGTGCCAGCAGCGTAGCTACGCTCGGAGGGGTCTCCTACAATGAGCAGTTCTTC. The encoded protein is CASSVATLGGVSYNEQFF. The whole variable domain, filled in from reference TRBV9 and TRBJ2-1, reads DSGVTQTPKHLITATGQRVTLRCSPRSGDLSVYWYQQSLDQGLQFLIQYYNGEERAKGNILERFSAQQFPDLHSELNLSSLELGDSALYFCASSVATLGGVSYNEQFFGPGTRLTVL.

With respect to this clone: The sample has other DNA sequences that encode this CDR3 too. The chain links TRBV29-1 to TRBJ2-6; tentatively, D is TRBD1 (6 bases). V dropped 3 bases and J dropped 0 bases, with 15 bases sitting between them. This CDR3 has 17 amino acids. Germline loops: CDR1 SQVTM, CDR2 ANQGSEA. The CDR3 region is CSVETPGQFSGANVLTF. As DNA, the CDR3 is TGCAGCGTTGAGACCCCGGGACAATTCTCTGGGGCCAACGTCCTGACTTTC.

The chain recombines TRBV5-1 with TRBJ2-7, with TRBD1 as a possible D gene (5 bases). This CDR3 has 15 residues. Germline values: CDR1 SGHRS, CDR2 YFSETQ. V was cut by 3 bases and J by 2 bases, with 15 bases left in between. The CDR3 DNA reads TGCGCCAGCAGCTCGAAAGGACAAACACCCTACGAGCAGTACTTC. Protein product: CASSSKGQTPYEQYF.

This chain links TRBV5-1 with TRBJ2-5, with a weak D call TRBD2 (5 bases). The CDR3 length is 16 residues. Trimming took off 5 bases at V and 1 base at J, with 18 bases between the two ends. Germline assignment: CDR1 SGHRS and CDR2 YFSETQ. The CDR3 coding sequence is TGCGCCAGCAGACAAGACCCGGGGATCCTCCAAGAGACCCAGTACTTC. Translating it yields CASRQDPGILQETQYF.

The genes are TRBV15 and TRBJ2-7; weak D call: TRBD2 (6 bases). CDR3 size: 16 residues. Germline CDR1 is LNHNV and CDR2 is YYDKDF (reference sequence). Deletions cut 0 bases from V and 0 bases from J, with 12 bases between. Written as DNA, the CDR3 is TGTGCCACCAGCAGAGATGGGGAGGACAACTCCTACGAGCAGTACTTC. Translated: CATSRDGEDNSYEQYF.

The chain joins TRBV9 to TRBJ1-1; TRBD1 matches at 11 bases. V shed 4 bases and J 4 bases; nucleotides not matched to a gene: 12. Germline loops: CDR1 SGDLS, CDR2 YYNGEE. The CDR3 sequence is 17 residues long. The DNA of the CDR3 is TGTGCCAGCAGCTCACGGACAGGGGGCCTGGTTGGCACTGAAGCTTTCTTT. It encodes CASSSRTGGLVGTEAFF.

This clone was observed a single time. The chain is built from TRBV6-5 and TRBJ1-5; TRBD1 aligns across 9 bases. Germline V gene data show CDR1 as MNHEY and CDR2 as SVGAGI. V lost 6 bases and J lost 0; bases outside the gene matches: 3. The CDR3 contains 15 residues. The CDR3 sequence is CASRGDRDSNQPQHF. In nucleotides, the CDR3 is TGTGCCAGCAGGGGGGACAGGGATAGCAATCAGCCCCAGCATTTT.

The chain recombines TRBV28 with TRBJ1-5; D might be TRBD1 (5 bases). Germline CDR1 reads MDHEN; CDR2 reads SYDVKM. V lost 7 bases and J 5 bases, leaving 12 bases between the germline ends. The CDR3 runs to 13 residues. In DNA, the CDR3 is TGTGCCAGCAACTCGGGGGTTGATCAGCCCCAGCATTTT. Translating it yields CASNSGVDQPQHF.

The chain carries TRBV5-1 and TRBJ1-1, with 9 bases lining up with TRBD1. V dropped 4 bases and J dropped 5; count of bases not matched to a gene: 21. CDR1 and CDR2 from the germline V gene are SGHRS and YFSETQ. The CDR3 runs 19 residues. Written as DNA, the CDR3 is TGCGCCAGCAGCCTAGGGCGCAACGAGAAACAGGGGGCAGATACTGAAGCTTTCTTT. It encodes CASSLGRNEKQGADTEAFF.

V is TRBV4-3 and J is TRBJ1-2; D call uncertain. CDR1 LGHNA and CDR2 YSLEER come from the germline V gene. CDR3 length: 16 amino acids. Trimming shortened V by 0 bases and J by 4 bases, and 15 bases separated the two germline ends. CDR3 in DNA: TGCGCCAGCAGCCAAGATAATAAGGACTTGGTCTATGGCTACACCTTC. It codes for CASSQDNKDLVYGYTF.

The chain links TRBV28 to TRBJ1-1, with D unclear. The V end was cut by 11 bases, the J end by 2 bases, with 12 bases between. CDR1 is MDHEN, CDR2 SYDVKM, per germline. The length of the CDR3 is 12 residues. The CDR3 DNA is TGTGCCGGCCGACATAGAAACACTGAAGCTTTCTTT. Translated, it gives CAGRHRNTEAFF.

The DNA of the CDR3 is TGTGCCTGGGCCCGGCAGCGGGGTGAGACCCAGTACTTC. As protein: CAWARQRGETQYF. The gene calls are TRBV30 and TRBJ2-5; 7 nucleotides agree with TRBD2. This CDR3 region has 13 residues. Trimming removed 5 bases from V and 5 bases from J; junction bases left unmatched: 8. From germline, CDR1 is GTSNPN and CDR2 SVGIG (reference sequence).

The chain links TRBV10-2 to TRBJ2-5; 15 nucleotides match TRBD2. J lost 5 bases, V lost 6 bases, and 7 bases had no gene match. In germline, CDR1 is WSHSY, CDR2 SAAADI. CDR3 size: 16 residues. The CDR3 here is CASRSGLAGGLETQYF. In DNA, the CDR3 is TGCGCCAGCAGAAGTGGACTAGCGGGGGGGCTCGAGACCCAGTACTTC.

The J gene is TRBJ2-3, the V gene TRBV5-1, with TRBD1 as a possible D gene (6 bases). Trimming left V 4 bases short and J 1 base short, with 19 bases between. The CDR3 totals 17 residues. Germline values: CDR1 SGHRS, CDR2 YFSETQ. CDR3 DNA sequence: TGCGCCAGCAGCGAACGCTCACAGGGTTCGGGCACAGATACGCAGTATTTT. Protein sequence: CASSERSQGSGTDTQYF.